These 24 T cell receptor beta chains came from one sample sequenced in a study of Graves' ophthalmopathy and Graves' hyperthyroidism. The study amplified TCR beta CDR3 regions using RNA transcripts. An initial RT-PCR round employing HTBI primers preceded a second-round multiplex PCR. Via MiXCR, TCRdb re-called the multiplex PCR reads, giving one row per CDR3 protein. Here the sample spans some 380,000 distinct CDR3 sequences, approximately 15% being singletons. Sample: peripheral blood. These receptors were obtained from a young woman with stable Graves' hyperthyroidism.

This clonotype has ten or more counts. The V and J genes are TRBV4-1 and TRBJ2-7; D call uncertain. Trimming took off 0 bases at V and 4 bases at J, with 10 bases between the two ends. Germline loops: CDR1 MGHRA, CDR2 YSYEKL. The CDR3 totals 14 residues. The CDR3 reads CASSQDLVSYEQYF. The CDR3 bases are TGCGCCAGCAGCCAAGATCTAGTGAGTTACGAGCAGTACTTC.

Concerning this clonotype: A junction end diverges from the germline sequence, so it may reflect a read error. CDR3 amino acids: CSVVMNSGELFF. The CDR3 bases are TGCAGCGTTGTCATGAACTCCGGGGAGCTGTTTTTT. The chain employs TRBV29-1 and TRBJ2-2; D is undetermined. The CDR3 is made up of 12 amino acids. Germline V lookup: CDR1 SQVTM, CDR2 ANQGSEA.

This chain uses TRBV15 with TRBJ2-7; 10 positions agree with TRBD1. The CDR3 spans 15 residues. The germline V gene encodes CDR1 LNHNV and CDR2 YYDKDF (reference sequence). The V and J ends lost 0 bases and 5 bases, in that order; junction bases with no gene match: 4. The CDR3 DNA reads TGTGCCACCAGCAGAGACACCGGGACAGGGGACGAGCAGTACTTC. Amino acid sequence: CATSRDTGTGDEQYF. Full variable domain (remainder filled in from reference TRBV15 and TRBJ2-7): DAMVIQNPRYQVTQFGKPVTLSCSQTLNHNVMYWYQQKSSQAPKLLFHYYDKDFNNEADTPDNFQSRRPNTSFCFLDIRSPGLGDTAMYLCATSRDTGTGDEQYFGPGTRLTVT.

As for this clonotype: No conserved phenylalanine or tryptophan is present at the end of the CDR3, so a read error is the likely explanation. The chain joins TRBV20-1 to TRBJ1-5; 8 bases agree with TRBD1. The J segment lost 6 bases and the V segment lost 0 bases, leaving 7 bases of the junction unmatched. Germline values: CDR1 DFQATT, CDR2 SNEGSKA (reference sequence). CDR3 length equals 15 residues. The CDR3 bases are TGCAGTGCTAGAGAGGCTGGGACAGGAGGTCAGCCCCAGCATCTT. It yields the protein CSAREAGTGGQPQHL.

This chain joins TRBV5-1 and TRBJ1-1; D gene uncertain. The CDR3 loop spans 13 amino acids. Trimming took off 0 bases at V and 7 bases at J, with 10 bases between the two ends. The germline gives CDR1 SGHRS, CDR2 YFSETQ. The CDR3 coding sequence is TGCGCCAGCAGCTTGGCTAGCGGGGTTGAAGCTTTCTTT. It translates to CASSLASGVEAFF.

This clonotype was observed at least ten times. The CDR3 sequence is CASNTDGNTEAFF. The CDR3 nucleotides are TGTGCCAGCAATACGGACGGGAACACTGAAGCTTTCTTT. The J gene is TRBJ1-1, the V gene TRBV28; D is uncertain. Trimming stripped 7 bases from V and 1 base from J, with 10 bases between. Germline V lookup: CDR1 MDHEN, CDR2 SYDVKM. CDR3 size: 13 residues.

CDR3 sequence reads: CASSQVEYSTGELFF. In DNA form, the CDR3 reads TGCGCCAGCAGCCAAGTTGAATACAGCACCGGGGAGCTGTTTTTT. This rearrangement joins TRBV4-1 to TRBJ2-2, with no clear D. This CDR3 comprises 15 residues. Germline loops: CDR1 MGHRA, CDR2 YSYEKL. Trimming shortened V by 1 base and J by 4 bases, and 10 bases separated the two germline ends.

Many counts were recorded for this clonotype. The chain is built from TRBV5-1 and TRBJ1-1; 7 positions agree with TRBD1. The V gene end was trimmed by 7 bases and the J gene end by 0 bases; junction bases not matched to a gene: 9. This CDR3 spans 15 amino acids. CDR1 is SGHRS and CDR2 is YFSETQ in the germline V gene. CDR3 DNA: TGCGCCAGCTTTCCCGACAGGGCGGTGAACACTGAAGCTTTCTTT. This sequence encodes CASFPDRAVNTEAFF.

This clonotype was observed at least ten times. The CDR3 region is CASGFPYTEAFF. DNA for the CDR3: TGTGCCAGCGGGTTCCCCTACACTGAAGCTTTCTTT. The genes are TRBV28 and TRBJ1-1; D is undetermined. Germline V lookup: CDR1 MDHEN, CDR2 SYDVKM. The V end lost 8 bases, the J end lost 3 bases, and 10 bases lay between the germline ends. This CDR3 comprises 12 residues.

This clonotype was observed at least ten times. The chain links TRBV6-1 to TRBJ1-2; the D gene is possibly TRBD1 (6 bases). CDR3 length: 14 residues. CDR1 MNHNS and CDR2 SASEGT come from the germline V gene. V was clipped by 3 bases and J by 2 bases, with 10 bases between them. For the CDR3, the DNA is TGTGCCAGCAGTGAGCCGGACAGAAACTATGGCTACACCTTC. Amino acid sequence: CASSEPDRNYGYTF.

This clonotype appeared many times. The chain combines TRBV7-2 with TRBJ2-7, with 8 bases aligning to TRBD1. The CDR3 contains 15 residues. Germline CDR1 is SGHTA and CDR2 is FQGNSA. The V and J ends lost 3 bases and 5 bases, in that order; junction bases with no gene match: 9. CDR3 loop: CASSFSGGAGNEQYF. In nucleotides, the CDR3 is TGTGCCAGCAGCTTCTCAGGGGGCGCAGGAAACGAGCAGTACTTC. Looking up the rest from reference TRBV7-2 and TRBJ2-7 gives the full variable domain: GAGVSQSPSNKVTEKGKDVELRCDPISGHTALYWYRQSLGQGLEFLIYFQGNSAPDKSGLPSDRFSAERTGGSVSTLTIQRTQQEDSAVYLCASSFSGGAGNEQYFGPGTRLTVT.

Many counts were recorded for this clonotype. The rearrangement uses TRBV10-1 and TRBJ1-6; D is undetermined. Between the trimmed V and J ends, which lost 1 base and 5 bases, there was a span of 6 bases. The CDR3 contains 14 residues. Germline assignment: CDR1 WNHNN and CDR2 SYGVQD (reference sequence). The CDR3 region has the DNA TGCGCCAGCAGTGAGTTCACGGATAATTCACCCCTCCACTTT. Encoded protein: CASSEFTDNSPLHF.

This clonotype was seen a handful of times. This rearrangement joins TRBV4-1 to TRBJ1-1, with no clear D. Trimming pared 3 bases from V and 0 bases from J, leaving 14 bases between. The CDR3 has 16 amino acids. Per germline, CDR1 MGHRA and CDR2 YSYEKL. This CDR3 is CASSQLPAGMNTEAFF. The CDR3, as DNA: TGCGCCAGCAGCCAGCTCCCGGCGGGCATGAACACTGAAGCTTTCTTT.

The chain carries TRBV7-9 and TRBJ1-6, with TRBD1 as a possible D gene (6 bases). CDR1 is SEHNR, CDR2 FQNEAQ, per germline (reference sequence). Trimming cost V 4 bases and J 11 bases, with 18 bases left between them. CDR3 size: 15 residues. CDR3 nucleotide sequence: TGTGCCAGCAGCTCGGTGACAGGCTCGAATGCACCCCTCCACTTT. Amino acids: CASSSVTGSNAPLHF.

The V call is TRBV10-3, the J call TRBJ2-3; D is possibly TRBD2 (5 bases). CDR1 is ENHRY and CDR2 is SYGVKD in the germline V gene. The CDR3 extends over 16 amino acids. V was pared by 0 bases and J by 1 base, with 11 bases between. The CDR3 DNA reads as TGTGCCATCAGTGAGTCTAGCGCCGGAGGCACAGATACGCAGTATTTT. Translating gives CAISESSAGGTDTQYF.

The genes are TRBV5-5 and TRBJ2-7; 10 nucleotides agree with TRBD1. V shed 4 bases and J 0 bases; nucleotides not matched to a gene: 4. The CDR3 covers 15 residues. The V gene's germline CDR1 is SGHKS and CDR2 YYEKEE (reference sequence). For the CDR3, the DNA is TGTGCCAGCAGCCGGGGACAGGGGTCCTCCTACGAGCAGTACGTC. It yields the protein CASSRGQGSSYEQYV.

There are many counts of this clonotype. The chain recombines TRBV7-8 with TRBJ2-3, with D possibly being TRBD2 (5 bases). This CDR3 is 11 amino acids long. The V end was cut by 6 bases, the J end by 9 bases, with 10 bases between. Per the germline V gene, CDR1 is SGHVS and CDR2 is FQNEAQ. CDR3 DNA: TGTGCCAGCAGTCAAGCGGCGACGCAGTATTTT. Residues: CASSQAATQYF.

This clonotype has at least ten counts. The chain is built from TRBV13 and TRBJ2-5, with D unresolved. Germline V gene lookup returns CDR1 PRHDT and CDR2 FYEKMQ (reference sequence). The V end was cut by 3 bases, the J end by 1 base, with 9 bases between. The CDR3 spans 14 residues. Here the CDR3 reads CASSLVQSQETQYF. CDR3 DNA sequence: TGTGCCAGCAGCTTGGTACAGTCCCAAGAGACCCAGTACTTC. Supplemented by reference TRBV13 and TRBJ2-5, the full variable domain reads AAGVIQSPRHLIKEKRETATLKCYPIPRHDTVYWYQQGPGQDPQFLISFYEKMQSDKGSIPDRFSAQQFSDYHSELNMSSLELGDSALYFCASSLVQSQETQYFGPGTRLLVL.

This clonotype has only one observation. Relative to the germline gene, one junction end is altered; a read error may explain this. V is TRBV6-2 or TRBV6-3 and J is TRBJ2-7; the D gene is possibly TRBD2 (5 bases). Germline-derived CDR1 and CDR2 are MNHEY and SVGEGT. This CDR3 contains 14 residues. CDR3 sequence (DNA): TGTGCCAGCCAGATCGGACTTGGCTCCTATGAGCAGTACTTC. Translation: CASQIGLGSYEQYF.

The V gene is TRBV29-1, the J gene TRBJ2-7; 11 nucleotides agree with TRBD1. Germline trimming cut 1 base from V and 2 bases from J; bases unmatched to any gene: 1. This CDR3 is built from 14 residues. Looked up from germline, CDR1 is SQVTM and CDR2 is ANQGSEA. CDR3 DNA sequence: TGCAGCGTTGAAGGGACAGGGGGCGCCTACGAGCAGTACTTC. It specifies CSVEGTGGAYEQYF.

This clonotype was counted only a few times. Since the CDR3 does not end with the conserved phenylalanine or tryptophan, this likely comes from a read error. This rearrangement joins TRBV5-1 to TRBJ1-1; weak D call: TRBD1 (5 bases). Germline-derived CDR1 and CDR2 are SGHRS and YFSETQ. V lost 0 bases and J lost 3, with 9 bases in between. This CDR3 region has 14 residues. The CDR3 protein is CASSLAGGDTEAFL. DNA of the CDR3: TGCGCCAGCAGCTTGGCGGGGGGGGACACTGAAGCTTTCCTT.

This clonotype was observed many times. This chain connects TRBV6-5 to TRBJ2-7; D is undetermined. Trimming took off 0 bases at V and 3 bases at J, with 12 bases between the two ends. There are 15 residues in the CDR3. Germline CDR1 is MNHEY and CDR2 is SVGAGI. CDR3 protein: CASSYSKGRVYEQYF. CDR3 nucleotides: TGTGCCAGCAGTTACTCGAAGGGTAGAGTCTACGAGCAGTACTTC.

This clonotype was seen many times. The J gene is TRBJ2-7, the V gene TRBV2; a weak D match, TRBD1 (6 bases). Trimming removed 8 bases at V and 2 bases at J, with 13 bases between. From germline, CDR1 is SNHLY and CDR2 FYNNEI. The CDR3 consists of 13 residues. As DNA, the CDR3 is TGTGCCAGCGGACAGAACCGCCCCTACGAGCAGTACTTC. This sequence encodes CASGQNRPYEQYF.

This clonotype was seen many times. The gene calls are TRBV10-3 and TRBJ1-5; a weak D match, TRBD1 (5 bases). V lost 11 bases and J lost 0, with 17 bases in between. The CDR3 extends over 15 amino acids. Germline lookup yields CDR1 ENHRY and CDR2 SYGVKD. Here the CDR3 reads CAGAEHSYSNQPQHF. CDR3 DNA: TGTGCCGGGGCGGAACACTCCTATAGCAATCAGCCCCAGCATTTT.